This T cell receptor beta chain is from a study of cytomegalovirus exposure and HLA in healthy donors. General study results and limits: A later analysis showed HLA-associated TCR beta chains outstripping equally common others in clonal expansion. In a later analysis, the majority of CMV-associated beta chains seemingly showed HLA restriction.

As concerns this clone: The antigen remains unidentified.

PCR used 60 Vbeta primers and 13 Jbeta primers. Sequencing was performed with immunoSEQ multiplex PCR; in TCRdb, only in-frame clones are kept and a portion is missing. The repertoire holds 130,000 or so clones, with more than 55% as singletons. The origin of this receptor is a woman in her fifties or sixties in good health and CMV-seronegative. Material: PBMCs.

This CDR3 is CASSLVDSLNTEAFF. DNA for the CDR3: TGTGCCAGCAGCTTGGTGGACAGTCTGAACACTGAAGCTTTCTTT. This sequence joins TRBV5-4 and TRBJ1-1; a possible D gene is TRBD1 (6 bases). The CDR3 sequence is 15 residues long. Germline loops: CDR1 SGHNT, CDR2 YYREEE (reference sequence). The V and J ends lost 0 bases and 0 bases respectively, with 9 bases between them. The variable domain in full, completed from reference TRBV5-4 and TRBJ1-1, reads ETGVTQSPTHLIKTRGQQVTLRCSSQSGHNTVSWYQQALGQGPQFIFQYYREEENGRGNFPPRFSGLQFPNYSSELNVNALELDDSALYLCASSLVDSLNTEAFFGQGTRLTVV.